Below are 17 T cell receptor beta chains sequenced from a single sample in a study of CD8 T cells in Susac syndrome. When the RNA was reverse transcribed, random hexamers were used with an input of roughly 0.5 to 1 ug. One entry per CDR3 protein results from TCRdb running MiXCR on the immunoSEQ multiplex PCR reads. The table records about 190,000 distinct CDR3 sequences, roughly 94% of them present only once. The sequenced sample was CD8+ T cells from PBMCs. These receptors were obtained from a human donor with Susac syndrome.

This CDR3 reads CASSVLGQAYNEQFF. In DNA form, the CDR3 reads TGTGCCAGCAGTGTTCTTGGACAGGCTTACAATGAGCAGTTCTTC. The J gene is TRBJ2-1, the V gene TRBV2; 7 positions agree with TRBD1. Trimming at V came to 4 bases and at J to 4 bases, leaving 7 bases not matched to a gene. This CDR3 is 15 amino acids long. CDR1 and CDR2 from the germline V gene are SNHLY and FYNNEI.

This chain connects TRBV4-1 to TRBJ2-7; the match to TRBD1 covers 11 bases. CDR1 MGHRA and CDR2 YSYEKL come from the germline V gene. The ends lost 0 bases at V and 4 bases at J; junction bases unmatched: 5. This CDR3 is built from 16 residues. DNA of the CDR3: TGCGCCAGCAGCCAAGAGTTGGGGACAGGGGGATACGAGCAGTACTTC. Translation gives CASSQELGTGGYEQYF.

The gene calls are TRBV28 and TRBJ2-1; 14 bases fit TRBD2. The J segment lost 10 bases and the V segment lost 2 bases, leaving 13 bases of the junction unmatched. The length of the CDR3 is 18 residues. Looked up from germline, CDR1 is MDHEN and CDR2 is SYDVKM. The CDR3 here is CASSLVRGTSGRLHEQFF. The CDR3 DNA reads TGTGCCAGCAGTTTAGTAAGGGGGACTAGCGGGAGACTGCACGAGCAGTTCTTC.

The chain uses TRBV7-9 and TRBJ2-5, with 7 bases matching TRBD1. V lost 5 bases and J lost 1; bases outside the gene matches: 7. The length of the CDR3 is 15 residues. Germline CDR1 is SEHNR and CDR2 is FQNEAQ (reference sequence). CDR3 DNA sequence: TGTGCCAGCAGCCAACGAGGGACAGTCCAAGAGACCCAGTACTTC. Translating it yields CASSQRGTVQETQYF.

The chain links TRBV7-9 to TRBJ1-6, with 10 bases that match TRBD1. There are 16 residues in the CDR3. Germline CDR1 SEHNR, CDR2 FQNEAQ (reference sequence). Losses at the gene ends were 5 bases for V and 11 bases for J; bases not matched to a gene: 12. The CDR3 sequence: CASSQLGGTGVTPLHF. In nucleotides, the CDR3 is TGTGCCAGCAGCCAACTCGGAGGGACAGGGGTGACACCCCTCCACTTT. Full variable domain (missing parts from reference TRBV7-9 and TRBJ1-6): DTGVSQNPRHKITKRGQNVTFRCDPISEHNRLYWYRQTLGQGPEFLTYFQNEAQLEKSRLLSDRFSAERPKGSFSTLEIQRTEQGDSAMYLCASSQLGGTGVTPLHFGNGTRLTVT.

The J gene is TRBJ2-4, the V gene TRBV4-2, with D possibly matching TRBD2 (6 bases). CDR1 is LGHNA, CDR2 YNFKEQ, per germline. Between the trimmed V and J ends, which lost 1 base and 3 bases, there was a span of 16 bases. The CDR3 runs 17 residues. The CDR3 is CASSQVGREDDKNIQYF. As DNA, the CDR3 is TGTGCCAGCAGCCAAGTGGGCAGGGAGGATGACAAAAACATTCAGTACTTC.

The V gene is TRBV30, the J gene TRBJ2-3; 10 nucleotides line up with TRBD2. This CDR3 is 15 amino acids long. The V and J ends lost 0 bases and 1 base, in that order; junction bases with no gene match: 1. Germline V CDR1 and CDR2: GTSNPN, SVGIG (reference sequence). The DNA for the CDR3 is TGTGCCTGGAGTGTACTAGCGGGACGCACAGATACGCAGTATTTT. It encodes CAWSVLAGRTDTQYF.

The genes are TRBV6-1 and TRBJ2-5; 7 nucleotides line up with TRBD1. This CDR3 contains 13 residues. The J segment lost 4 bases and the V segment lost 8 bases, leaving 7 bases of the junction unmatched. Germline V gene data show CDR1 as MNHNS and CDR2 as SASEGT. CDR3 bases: TGTGCCAGCCGGTTAAGGGGGCTAGAGACCCAGTACTTC. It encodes CASRLRGLETQYF.

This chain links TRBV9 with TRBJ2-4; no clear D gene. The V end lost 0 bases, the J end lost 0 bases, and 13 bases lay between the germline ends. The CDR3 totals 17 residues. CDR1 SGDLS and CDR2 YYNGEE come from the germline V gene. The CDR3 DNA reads TGTGCCAGCAGCGTAGAGGCAGCGTGGGGAGCCAAAAACATTCAGTACTTC. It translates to CASSVEAAWGAKNIQYF.

CDR3 sequence (DNA): TGTGCCAGCAGTTTAGTCAGGGCCACTGAAGCTTTCTTT. It yields the protein CASSLVRATEAFF. V is TRBV28 and J is TRBJ1-1, with D maybe TRBD1 (5 bases). Trimming removed 2 bases from V and 4 bases from J, with 8 bases in between. Germline CDR1 is MDHEN and CDR2 is SYDVKM. The CDR3 spans 13 residues.

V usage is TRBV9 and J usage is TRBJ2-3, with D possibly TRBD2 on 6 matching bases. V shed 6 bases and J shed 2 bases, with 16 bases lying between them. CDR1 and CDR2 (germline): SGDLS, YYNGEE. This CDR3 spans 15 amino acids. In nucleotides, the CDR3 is TGTGCCAGCACTCCTCTGGGGACTTTCACAGATACGCAGTATTTT. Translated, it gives CASTPLGTFTDTQYF. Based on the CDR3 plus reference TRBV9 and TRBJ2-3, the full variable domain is DSGVTQTPKHLITATGQRVTLRCSPRSGDLSVYWYQQSLDQGLQFLIQYYNGEERAKGNILERFSAQQFPDLHSELNLSSLELGDSALYFCASTPLGTFTDTQYFGPGTRLTVL.

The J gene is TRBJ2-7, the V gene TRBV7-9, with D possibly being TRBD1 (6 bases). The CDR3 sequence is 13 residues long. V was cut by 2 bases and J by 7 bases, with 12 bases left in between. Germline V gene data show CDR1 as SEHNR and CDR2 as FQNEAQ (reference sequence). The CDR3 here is CASSLTGLVEQYF. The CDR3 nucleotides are TGTGCCAGCAGCTTAACAGGGTTGGTGGAGCAGTACTTC.

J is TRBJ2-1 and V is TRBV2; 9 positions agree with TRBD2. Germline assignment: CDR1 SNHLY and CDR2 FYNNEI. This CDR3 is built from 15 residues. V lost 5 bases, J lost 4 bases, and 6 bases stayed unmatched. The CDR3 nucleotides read TGTGCCAGCAGTAGACTAGCGGAATATTACAATGAGCAGTTCTTC. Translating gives CASSRLAEYYNEQFF.

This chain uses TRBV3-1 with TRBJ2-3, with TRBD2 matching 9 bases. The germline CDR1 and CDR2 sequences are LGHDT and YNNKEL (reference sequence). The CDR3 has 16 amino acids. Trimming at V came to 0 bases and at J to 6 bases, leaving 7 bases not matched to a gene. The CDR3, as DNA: TGTGCCAGCAGCCAAGATGGCACTAGCGGGTTCGATACGCAGTATTTT. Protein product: CASSQDGTSGFDTQYF.

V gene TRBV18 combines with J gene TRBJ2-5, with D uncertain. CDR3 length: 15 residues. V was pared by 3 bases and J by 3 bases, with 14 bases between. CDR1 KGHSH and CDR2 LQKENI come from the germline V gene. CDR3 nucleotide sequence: TGTGCCAGCTCACCGATCCAGAGCGAGGAAGAGACCCAGTACTTC. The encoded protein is CASSPIQSEEETQYF.

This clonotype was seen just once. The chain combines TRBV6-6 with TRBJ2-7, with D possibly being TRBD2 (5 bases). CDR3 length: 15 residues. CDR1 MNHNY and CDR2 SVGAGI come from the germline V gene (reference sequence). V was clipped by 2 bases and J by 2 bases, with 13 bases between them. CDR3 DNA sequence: TGTGCCAGCAGTTACGAGGCAGCGGATCCCTACGAGCAGTACTTC. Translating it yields CASSYEAADPYEQYF.

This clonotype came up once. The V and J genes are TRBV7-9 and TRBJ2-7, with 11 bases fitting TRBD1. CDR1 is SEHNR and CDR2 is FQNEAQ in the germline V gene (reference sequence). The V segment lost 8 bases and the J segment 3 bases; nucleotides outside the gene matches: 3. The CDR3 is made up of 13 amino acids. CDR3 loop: CASQGQGDYEQYF. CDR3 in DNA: TGTGCCAGCCAGGGACAGGGGGACTACGAGCAGTACTTC.